This T cell receptor beta chain was identified in a study of blood T cells in healthy people across ages. Findings of the study overall: Long-lived donors carried more naive CD4+ cells and greater diversity than aged donors.

In regard to this clonotype: What it binds is not known.

Sample-barcoded 5' priming and a J-beta primer mix drove a second PCR of roughly 6 to 12 cycles. In TCRdb, the 5' RACE reads were re-called with MiXCR into one record per CDR3 protein. Here the sample spans about 930,000 distinct CDR3 sequences, 25% to 30% being singletons. The germline V gene encodes CDR1 SGHVS and CDR2 FQNEAQ. The CDR3 has 15 amino acids. The ends were cut back, 2 bases at V and 1 base at J, with 12 bases in the middle. These data were also filed under a second study, of T cells of mothers and their children. According to that study: Three healthy Caucasian mothers and their six children were the donors. From each mother came over 8 million TCR beta CDR3 reads, and from each child came roughly 2.9 million.

The TCR was taken from a woman aged 40 to 50 in good health. The chain links TRBV7-8 to TRBJ2-7; the D is unclear. Sequenced material: blood. For the CDR3, the DNA is TGTGCCAGCAGCTTAAGGGCCGGAAGGTCCTACGAGCAGTACTTC. Its translation: CASSLRAGRSYEQYF.